This T cell receptor beta chain was sequenced in a study of blood T cell repertoires in COVID-19. Study-wide context: From the United States, Italy and Spain came samples of acute and convalescent COVID-19. PBMCs, B-cell-depleted T cells, or T cells provided the cDNA or gDNA that made up the material.

Original processing notes: By means of reference gene primer amplification, nucleated cell counts were estimated. TCRdb's table, derived via immunoSEQ multiplex PCR, lists solely in-frame clones and lacks some. From that table come the V and J calls and clone size; the DNA was used to work out D and trimming. The profile shows about 57,000 clones, 82% of them singletons. The table lists this clone with a few counts. The V end was cut by 5 bases, the J end by 7 bases, with 9 bases between. Germline lookup yields CDR1 SGHVS and CDR2 FQNEAQ. CDR3 length equals 11 residues. The chain joins TRBV7-8 to TRBJ2-7, with a weak D call TRBD2 (5 bases). Sequences were obtained from peripheral blood. This clonotype originated in a woman in her sixties or seventies with acute or convalescent COVID-19. Here the CDR3 DNA reads TGTGCCAGCAGCCCGCGAGGGGAGCAGTACTTC. Translating gives CASSPRGEQYF.